The 9 T cell receptor beta chains below come from one sample, sequenced in a study of T cell responses to AZD1222 COVID-19 vaccine (dated by TCRdb to the early 2020s). Receptor amplification or capture employed the immunoSEQ multiplex PCR assay. TCRdb obtained this table from immuneACCESS and retained in-frame rearrangements with V and J assigned. These tables miss some clones; where compared with another copy, unresolved V genes account for less than half of the shortfall, and the remainder is unexplained. In this sample the table shows around 130,000 clones, 70% to 90% of which occur a single time. The ten top clones hold around 3.5% of the sample. The intended sense of this specimen's time point label: baseline before first vaccination. This sample comprised peripheral blood, obtained on day 0 of AZD1222 vaccination. The source is an adult in good health.

The V call is TRBV10-3, the J call TRBJ1-2, with D tentatively TRBD1 (5 bases). The CDR3 covers 13 residues. V gave up 10 bases and J gave up 2 bases, with 14 bases separating them. The germline V gene encodes CDR1 ENHRY and CDR2 SYGVKD. The DNA for the CDR3 is TGTGCCACCAGGGTAACCGGGAACTATGGCTACACCTTC. As protein: CATRVTGNYGYTF.

The V call is TRBV9, the J call TRBJ2-7, with 14 bases aligning to TRBD2. Per the germline V gene, CDR1 is SGDLS and CDR2 is YYNGEE. Trimming took 5 bases from V and 3 from J; bases not matched to a gene: 4. The CDR3 contains 15 residues. The CDR3 reads CASSQGLAGVYEQYF. In nucleotides, the CDR3 is TGTGCCAGCAGTCAGGGACTAGCGGGAGTCTACGAGCAGTACTTC.

The chain is built from TRBV6-6 and TRBJ1-2; D is unclear. The germline gives CDR1 MNHNY, CDR2 SVGAGI (reference sequence). This CDR3 is 12 amino acids long. Trimming removed 6 bases from V and 6 bases from J, with 11 bases in between. Here the CDR3 DNA reads TGTGCCAGCAGCTTGACTTGGCATGGCTACACCTTC. Translating gives CASSLTWHGYTF.

This rearrangement joins TRBV13 to TRBJ2-5; 13 bases are shared with TRBD2. Germline V gene lookup returns CDR1 PRHDT and CDR2 FYEKMQ (reference sequence). V dropped 3 bases and J dropped 0; count of bases not matched to a gene: 10. This CDR3 comprises 19 residues. CDR3 coding DNA: TGTGCCAGCAGCTTGAGACTAGCGGGAGGAGTTAAGTACCAAGAGACCCAGTACTTC. It translates to CASSLRLAGGVKYQETQYF. Filled out from reference TRBV13 and TRBJ2-5, the complete variable domain reads AAGVIQSPRHLIKEKRETATLKCYPIPRHDTVYWYQQGPGQDPQFLISFYEKMQSDKGSIPDRFSAQQFSDYHSELNMSSLELGDSALYFCASSLRLAGGVKYQETQYFGPGTRLLVL.

This chain connects TRBV29-1 to TRBJ2-2; D uncertain. The length of the CDR3 is 13 residues. Germline V lookup: CDR1 SQVTM, CDR2 ANQGSEA. Deletions cut 3 bases from V and 1 base from J, with 6 bases between. The CDR3 nucleotides read TGCAGCGTTGATGTGGGGAACACCGGGGAGCTGTTTTTT. Protein sequence: CSVDVGNTGELFF.

The CDR3 reads CASSIHILSGRANEQFF. The CDR3 DNA sequence: TGTGCCAGTAGTATTCATATCCTTAGCGGGAGAGCCAATGAGCAGTTCTTC. This sequence joins TRBV19 and TRBJ2-1; 9 nucleotides align to TRBD2. CDR3 size: 17 residues. J gave up 6 bases and V 3 bases, and 12 bases lay outside the gene matches. CDR1 and CDR2 (germline): LNHDA, SQIVND (reference sequence). Complete variable domain (other parts from reference TRBV19 and TRBJ2-1): DGGITQSPKYLFRKEGQNVTLSCEQNLNHDAMYWYRQDPGQGLRLIYYSQIVNDFQKGDIAEGYSVSREKKESFPLTVTSAQKNPTAFYLCASSIHILSGRANEQFFGPGTRLTVL.

The chain couples TRBV18 to TRBJ2-7; D perhaps matches TRBD2 (6 bases). Germline V CDR1 and CDR2: KGHSH, LQKENI. CDR3 size: 12 residues. V was trimmed by 6 bases and J by 6 bases, leaving 12 bases between them. In nucleotides, the CDR3 is TGTGCCAGCTCGCGCGGGGTTGCCGAGCAGTACTTC. Translation gives CASSRGVAEQYF.

The CDR3 protein is CASSQEYVNQPQHF. CDR3 DNA sequence: TGTGCCAGCAGCCAAGAGTATGTCAATCAGCCCCAGCATTTT. The gene calls are TRBV3-1 (or the pseudogene TRBV3-2) and TRBJ1-5; unclear D gene. Trimming removed 0 bases at V and 3 bases at J, with 6 bases between. The CDR3 spans 14 residues. Germline values: CDR1 LGHDT, CDR2 YNNKEL (reference sequence).

V is TRBV28 and J is TRBJ1-5; weak D call: TRBD1 (5 bases). Per the germline V gene, CDR1 is MDHEN and CDR2 is SYDVKM. The CDR3 is 15 residues long. V shed 6 bases and J shed 0 bases, with 12 bases lying between them. CDR3 in amino acids: CASSSDRNSNQPQHF. In DNA, the CDR3 is TGTGCCAGCAGCTCCGACAGAAATAGCAATCAGCCCCAGCATTTT.